Each of the 22 T cell receptor beta chains below was sequenced from the same sample in a study of T cell changes during pregnancy in multiple sclerosis. The method was immunoSEQ multiplex PCR; TCRdb's version includes in-frame clones alone and lacks a portion of them. The repertoire holds under 65,000 clones, with more than 90% as singletons. The input for sequencing was peripheral blood, taken after pregnancy. These receptors all come from a female donor in good health, enrolled as a control in a pregnancy study.

In its sample, this clone was seen once. The V call is TRBV5-1, the J call TRBJ2-4, with D possibly being TRBD1 (5 bases). The CDR3 runs to 16 residues. Trimming took off 3 bases at V and 8 bases at J, with 21 bases between the two ends. Per germline, CDR1 SGHRS and CDR2 YFSETQ. The DNA of the CDR3 is TGCGCCAGCAGCTCAGTGACAACGGCAGGGATGGACATTCAGTACTTC. It specifies CASSSVTTAGMDIQYF.

The J gene is TRBJ2-7, the V gene TRBV5-1; 11 bases are a match to TRBD2. Trimming took 4 bases from V and 0 from J; bases not matched to a gene: 9. The CDR3 loop spans 17 amino acids. Germline CDR1 and CDR2: SGHRS and YFSETQ. The CDR3 region is CASSREASGGTSYEQYF. The CDR3 nucleotides are TGCGCCAGCAGCCGGGAGGCTAGCGGGGGGACCTCCTACGAGCAGTACTTC.

The V gene is TRBV4-1, the J gene TRBJ2-1; TRBD2 agrees at 7 bases. Germline trimming cut 2 bases from V and 7 bases from J; bases unmatched to any gene: 8. The CDR3 extends over 15 amino acids. Germline CDR1 is MGHRA and CDR2 is YSYEKL. The CDR3 DNA reads TGCGCCAGCAGCCAAATCCCGGGCGGGAGTAATGAGCAGTTCTTC. Protein: CASSQIPGGSNEQFF.

The chain uses TRBV4-1 and TRBJ1-1, with TRBD1 matching over 9 bases. V lost 4 bases to trimming and J lost 2 bases; unmatched junction nucleotides: 8. The germline V gene has CDR1 MGHRA and CDR2 YSYEKL. This CDR3 has 16 residues. In nucleotides, the CDR3 is TGCGCCAGCAGCCCCGCCGGGACAGGGTCTAACACTGAAGCTTTCTTT. Protein product: CASSPAGTGSNTEAFF.

The chain joins TRBV27 to TRBJ1-5, with 8 nucleotides matching TRBD1. This CDR3 contains 17 residues. Germline V gives CDR1 MNHEY, CDR2 SMNVEV (reference sequence). J was trimmed by 7 bases and V by 3 bases; bases with no gene match: 14. The CDR3 coding sequence is TGTGCCAGCAGTTTTAGTCCAGGGGGCAGTCCCGGCCAGCCCCAGCATTTT. This codes for CASSFSPGGSPGQPQHF.

This clone was found a few times. The genes are TRBV12-5 and TRBJ1-1; D gene ambiguous. The germline V gene encodes CDR1 LGHNT and CDR2 FRNRAP. CDR3 length: 12 residues. Trimming pared 5 bases from V and 7 bases from J, leaving 11 bases between. CDR3 region: CASGNSLFEAFF. The CDR3 coding sequence is TGTGCTAGTGGTAACAGCCTCTTTGAAGCTTTCTTT. The variable domain in full, completed from reference TRBV12-5 and TRBJ1-1, reads DARVTQTPRHKVTEMGQEVTMRCQPILGHNTVFWYRQTMMQGLELLAYFRNRAPLDDSGMPKDRFSAEMPDATLATLKIQPSEPRDSAVYFCASGNSLFEAFFGQGTRLTVV.

This clone was detected a few times. This chain links TRBV5-1 with TRBJ1-1, with D perhaps TRBD1 (6 bases). Germline loops: CDR1 SGHRS, CDR2 YFSETQ. The CDR3 sequence is 15 residues long. V dropped 0 bases and J dropped 6 bases, with 15 bases sitting between them. CDR3 loop: CASSLGTGTTPEAFF. In DNA form, the CDR3 reads TGCGCCAGCAGCTTGGGCACAGGGACCACCCCTGAAGCTTTCTTT.

This chain's CDR3 is CASSLELSSEQFF. Here the CDR3 DNA reads TGTGCCAGCAGCTTAGAACTCTCTTCGGAGCAGTTCTTC. The V and J genes are TRBV7-7 and TRBJ2-1, with no clear D. CDR3 size: 13 residues. V was clipped by 1 base and J by 10 bases, with 11 bases between them. Germline CDR1 and CDR2: SSHAT and FNYEAQ (reference sequence).

The chain recombines TRBV15 with TRBJ1-3, with D perhaps TRBD1 (5 bases). The CDR3 runs 16 residues. Per the germline V gene, CDR1 is LNHNV and CDR2 is YYDKDF (reference sequence). V was cut by 0 bases and J by 4 bases, with 13 bases left in between. In DNA, the CDR3 is TGTGCCACCAGCAGAGATCGCGGGGCTGGCGGAAACACCATATATTTT. Translation gives CATSRDRGAGGNTIYF.

This sequence joins TRBV5-1 and TRBJ1-3, with TRBD1 as a possible D gene (6 bases). Germline assignment: CDR1 SGHRS and CDR2 YFSETQ. The V end was cut by 0 bases, the J end by 4 bases, with 8 bases between. The CDR3 spans 14 residues. This chain's CDR3 is CASSLGQGGNTIYF. CDR3 sequence (DNA): TGCGCCAGCAGCTTGGGTCAGGGGGGAAACACCATATATTTT. Using reference TRBV5-1 and TRBJ1-3 for the parts outside the CDR3, the full variable domain is KAGVTQTPRYLIKTRGQQVTLSCSPISGHRSVSWYQQTPGQGLQFLFEYFSETQRNKGNFPGRFSGRQFSNSRSEMNVSTLELGDSALYLCASSLGQGGNTIYFGEGSWLTVV.

The chain has TRBV5-1 and TRBJ2-1; 12 bases agree with TRBD2. The CDR3 is made up of 15 amino acids. The germline gives CDR1 SGHRS, CDR2 YFSETQ. Trimming at V came to 6 bases and at J to 5 bases, leaving 6 bases not matched to a gene. CDR3 residues: CASTGTSGFNNEQFF. The CDR3 DNA reads TGCGCCAGCACCGGGACTAGCGGGTTTAACAATGAGCAGTTCTTC. The full variable domain, in which reference TRBV5-1 and TRBJ2-1 provide the parts outside the CDR3, is KAGVTQTPRYLIKTRGQQVTLSCSPISGHRSVSWYQQTPGQGLQFLFEYFSETQRNKGNFPGRFSGRQFSNSRSEMNVSTLELGDSALYLCASTGTSGFNNEQFFGPGTRLTVL.

The chain links TRBV5-6 to TRBJ2-5; the D gene is possibly TRBD2 (7 bases). The CDR3 has 14 residues. Germline CDR1 is SGHDT and CDR2 is YYEEEE. Trimming took 1 base from V and 6 from J, leaving 13 bases between them. The CDR3 bases are TGTGCCAGCAGCTTGTGGGGGGGGGCGAAGACCCAGTACTTC. Protein: CASSLWGGAKTQYF. The variable domain in full, completed from reference TRBV5-6 and TRBJ2-5, reads DAGVTQSPTHLIKTRGQQVTLRCSPKSGHDTVSWYQQALGQGPQFIFQYYEEEERQRGNFPDRFSGHQFPNYSSELNVNALLLGDSALYLCASSLWGGAKTQYFGPGTRLLVL.

This clone was recorded once. This chain connects TRBV4-3 to TRBJ2-3; maybe TRBD2 (6 bases). Germline V gene data show CDR1 as LGHNA and CDR2 as YSLEER. The CDR3 covers 15 residues. The ends were cut back, 5 bases at V and 2 bases at J, with 14 bases in the middle. This chain's CDR3 is CASSSGGSPTDTQYF. The DNA of the CDR3 is TGCGCCAGCAGCTCAGGAGGGTCCCCCACAGATACGCAGTATTTT.

This sequence joins TRBV6-5 and TRBJ1-2; D may be TRBD1 (6 bases). CDR1 and CDR2 (germline): MNHEY, SVGAGI. V was trimmed by 0 bases and J by 4 bases, leaving 12 bases between them. The CDR3 loop spans 15 amino acids. This CDR3 reads CASSYSGARAYGYTF. The CDR3 coding sequence is TGTGCCAGCAGTTACTCGGGGGCGAGGGCCTATGGCTACACCTTC.

The chain has TRBV14 and TRBJ1-1; 7 bases agree with TRBD1. Losses at the gene ends were 4 bases for V and 1 base for J; bases not matched to a gene: 6. The CDR3 is 15 residues long. Germline loops: CDR1 SGHDN, CDR2 FVKESK. This chain's CDR3 is CASSRKGTANTEAFF. The DNA for the CDR3 is TGTGCCAGCAGCCGAAAAGGGACAGCGAACACTGAAGCTTTCTTT.

The V and J genes are TRBV27 and TRBJ2-1, with D uncertain. Trimming took 2 bases from V and 7 from J, leaving 12 bases between them. CDR3 length: 14 amino acids. From germline, CDR1 is MNHEY and CDR2 SMNVEV (reference sequence). CDR3 DNA sequence: TGTGCCAGCAGTTTAACGGCTTGGGCTAATGAGCAGTTCTTC. Translating gives CASSLTAWANEQFF.

V is TRBV18 and J is TRBJ2-5; 7 bases are shared with TRBD1. Germline CDR1 and CDR2: KGHSH and LQKENI. V shed 3 bases and J 5 bases; nucleotides not matched to a gene: 9. The CDR3 extends over 15 amino acids. The CDR3 here is CASSPLDRSPETQYF. CDR3 nucleotide sequence: TGTGCCAGCTCACCCCTGGACAGGTCCCCCGAGACCCAGTACTTC.

Remarks on this clone: The junction departs from germline at one end; a sequencing error may be responsible. The chain carries TRBV7-7 and TRBJ2-5; D ambiguous. This CDR3 region has 13 residues. Germline V CDR1 and CDR2: SSHAT, FNYEAQ (reference sequence). CDR3 coding DNA: TGTGCTAGCAGCCGTGACAACCAAGAGACCCAGTACTTC. This encodes CASSRDNQETQYF.

The DNA of the CDR3 is TGTGCCAGCAGCAAAGCGGACCGCCCTAACTATGGCTACACCTTC. It yields the protein CASSKADRPNYGYTF. The chain joins TRBV7-9 to TRBJ1-2; D unclear. The V end was cut by 5 bases, the J end by 0 bases, with 13 bases between. Germline CDR1 reads SEHNR; CDR2 reads FQNEAQ (reference sequence). This CDR3 region has 15 residues. Combining the CDR3 with reference TRBV7-9 and TRBJ1-2 gives the whole variable domain DTGVSQNPRHKITKRGQNVTFRCDPISEHNRLYWYRQTLGQGPEFLTYFQNEAQLEKSRLLSDRFSAERPKGSFSTLEIQRTEQGDSAMYLCASSKADRPNYGYTFGSGTRLTVV.

J is TRBJ2-5 and V is TRBV28, with D maybe TRBD2 (6 bases). Germline V gives CDR1 MDHEN, CDR2 SYDVKM. The V and J ends lost 10 bases and 1 base respectively, with 10 bases between them. CDR3 size: 12 residues. The CDR3 spells CATGRFQETQYF. The DNA of the CDR3 is TGTGCCACGGGGAGGTTCCAAGAGACCCAGTACTTC.

The rearrangement uses TRBV5-1 and TRBJ2-1, with a tentative D call TRBD1 (5 bases). CDR3 size: 15 residues. The germline V and J ends were trimmed by 5 bases and 0 bases, with 12 bases remaining between them. Germline CDR1 and CDR2: SGHRS and YFSETQ. CDR3 in DNA: TGCGCCAGCAGACCTACAGGTAGCTCCTACAATGAGCAGTTCTTC. It yields the protein CASRPTGSSYNEQFF.

The chain combines TRBV18 with TRBJ1-2; tentatively, D is TRBD1 (5 bases). The CDR3 sequence is 14 residues long. Deletions cut 4 bases from V and 8 bases from J, with 17 bases between. Germline values: CDR1 KGHSH, CDR2 LQKENI. CDR3 in DNA: TGTGCCAGCTCACTTGAGAGACAGCTTGAAGGCTACACCTTC. Translation: CASSLERQLEGYTF.